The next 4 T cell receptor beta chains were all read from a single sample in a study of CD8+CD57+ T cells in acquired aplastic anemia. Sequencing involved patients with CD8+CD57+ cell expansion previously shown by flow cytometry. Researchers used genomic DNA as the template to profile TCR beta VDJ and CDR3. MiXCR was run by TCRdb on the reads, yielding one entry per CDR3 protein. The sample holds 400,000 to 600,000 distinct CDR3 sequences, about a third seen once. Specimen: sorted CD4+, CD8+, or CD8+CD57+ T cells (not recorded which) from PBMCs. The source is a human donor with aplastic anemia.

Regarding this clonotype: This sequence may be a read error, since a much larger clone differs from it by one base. The CDR3 sequence is CVSSELGPGGRNTIYF. CDR3 DNA: TGTGTCAGCAGTGAATTGGGGCCGGGGGGCAGGAACACCATATATTTT. J is TRBJ1-3 and V is TRBV2; D might be TRBD1 (6 bases). CDR1 SNHLY and CDR2 FYNNEI come from the germline V gene. The CDR3 sequence is 16 residues long.

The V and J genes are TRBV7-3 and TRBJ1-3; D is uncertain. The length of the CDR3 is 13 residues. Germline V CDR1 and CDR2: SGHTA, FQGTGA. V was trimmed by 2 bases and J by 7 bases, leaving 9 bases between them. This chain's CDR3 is CASSLGRANTIYF. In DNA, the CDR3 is TGTGCCAGCAGCTTAGGACGGGCGAACACCATATATTTT. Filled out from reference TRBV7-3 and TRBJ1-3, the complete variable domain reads GAGVSQTPSNKVTEKGKYVELRCDPISGHTALYWYRQSLGQGPEFLIYFQGTGAADDSGLPNDRFFAVRPEGSVSTLKIQRTERGDSAVYLCASSLGRANTIYFGEGSWLTVV.

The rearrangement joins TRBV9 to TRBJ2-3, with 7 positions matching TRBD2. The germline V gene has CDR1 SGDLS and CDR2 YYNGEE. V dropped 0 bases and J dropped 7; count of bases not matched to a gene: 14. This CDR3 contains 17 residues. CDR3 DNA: TGTGCCAGCAGCGTAGAAGAGGGTCGGGGAGGGGCCCATACGCAGTATTTT. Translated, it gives CASSVEEGRGGAHTQYF.

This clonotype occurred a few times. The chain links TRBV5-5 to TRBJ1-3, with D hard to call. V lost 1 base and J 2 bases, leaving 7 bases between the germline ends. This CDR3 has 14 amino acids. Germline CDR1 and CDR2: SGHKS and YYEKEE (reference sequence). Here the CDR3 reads CASSLSGAGNTIYF. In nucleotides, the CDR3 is TGTGCCAGCAGCTTGTCGGGCGCTGGAAACACCATATATTTT.